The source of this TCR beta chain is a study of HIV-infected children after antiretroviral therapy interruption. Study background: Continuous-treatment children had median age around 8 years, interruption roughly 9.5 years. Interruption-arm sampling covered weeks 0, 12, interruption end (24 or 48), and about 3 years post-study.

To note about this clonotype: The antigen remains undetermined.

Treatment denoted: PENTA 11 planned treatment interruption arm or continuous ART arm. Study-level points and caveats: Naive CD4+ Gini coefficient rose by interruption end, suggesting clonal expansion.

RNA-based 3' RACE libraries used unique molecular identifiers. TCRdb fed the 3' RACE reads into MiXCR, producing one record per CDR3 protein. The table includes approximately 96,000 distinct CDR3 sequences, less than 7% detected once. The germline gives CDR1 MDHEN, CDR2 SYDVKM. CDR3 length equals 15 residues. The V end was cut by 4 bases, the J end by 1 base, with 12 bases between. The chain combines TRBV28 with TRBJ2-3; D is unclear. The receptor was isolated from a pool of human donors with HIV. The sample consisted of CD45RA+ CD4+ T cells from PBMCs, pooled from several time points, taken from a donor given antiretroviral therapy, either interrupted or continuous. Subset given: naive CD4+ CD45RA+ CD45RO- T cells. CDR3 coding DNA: TGTGCCAGCAGTTCCCCCCCGAAAGGCACAGATACGCAGTATTTT. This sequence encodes CASSSPPKGTDTQYF.